This entry is about one T cell receptor beta chain. This sample is part of a study of blood T cell repertoires in COVID-19. For the study at large: Samples of COVID-19 (acute and convalescent) were obtained from the United States, Italy and Spain. Sample material is recorded as cDNA or gDNA derived from T cells, B-cell-depleted T cells, or PBMCs.

Original processing notes: Reference gene primer amplification yielded estimated nucleated cell counts. This table comes from immunoSEQ multiplex PCR, and its TCRdb copy is limited to in-frame clones, with some not included. From that table come the V and J calls and clone size; the DNA was used to work out D and trimming. This table has some 150,000 clones, 87% appearing once. Trimming removed 1 base at V and 0 bases at J, with 10 bases between. This CDR3 spans 15 amino acids. The germline V gene encodes CDR1 SGHDT and CDR2 YYEEEE. V gene TRBV5-6 combines with J gene TRBJ1-2; unclear D gene. This TCR was sampled from an older woman who had recovered from COVID-19. The sequencing input was peripheral blood. The CDR3 coding sequence is TGTGCCAGCAGCTTGACGTCAATAGCTAACTATGGCTACACCTTC. Protein product: CASSLTSIANYGYTF.